This entry features one T cell receptor beta chain sequence. The CDR3 covers 15 residues. The junction had 5 bases not matched to a gene; V was cut back by 4 bases and J by 0 bases. Germline assignment: CDR1 SQVTM and CDR2 ANQGSEA. The data were produced by immunoSEQ multiplex PCR, yet TCRdb's version contains in-frame clones alone and is incomplete. The repertoire holds about 130,000 clones, with more than 70% as singletons. The data were obtained in a study of blood T cell repertoires in COVID-19. Study-level background: From the United States, Italy and Spain came samples of acute and convalescent COVID-19. Sources were T cells, B-cell-depleted T cells, or PBMCs; the material itself was cDNA or gDNA.

The specimen was peripheral blood. The sequence was collected from a man aged 50 or older with acute or convalescent COVID-19. The rearrangement links TRBV29-1 to TRBJ2-1, with TRBD2 matching over 8 bases. The CDR3 region is CSVVERGGSYNEQFF. The DNA of the CDR3 is TGCAGCGTTGTCGAACGGGGGGGCTCCTACAATGAGCAGTTCTTC.